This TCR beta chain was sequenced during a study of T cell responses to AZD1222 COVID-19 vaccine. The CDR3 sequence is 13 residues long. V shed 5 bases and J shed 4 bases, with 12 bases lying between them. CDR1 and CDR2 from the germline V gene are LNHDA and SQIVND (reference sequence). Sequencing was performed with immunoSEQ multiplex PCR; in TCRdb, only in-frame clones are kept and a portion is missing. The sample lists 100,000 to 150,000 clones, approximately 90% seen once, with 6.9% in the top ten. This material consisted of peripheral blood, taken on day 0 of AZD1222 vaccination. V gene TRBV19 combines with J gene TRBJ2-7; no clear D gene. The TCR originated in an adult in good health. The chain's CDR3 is CASSVGIPYEQYF. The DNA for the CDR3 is TGTGCCAGTAGTGTCGGAATTCCATACGAGCAGTACTTC.